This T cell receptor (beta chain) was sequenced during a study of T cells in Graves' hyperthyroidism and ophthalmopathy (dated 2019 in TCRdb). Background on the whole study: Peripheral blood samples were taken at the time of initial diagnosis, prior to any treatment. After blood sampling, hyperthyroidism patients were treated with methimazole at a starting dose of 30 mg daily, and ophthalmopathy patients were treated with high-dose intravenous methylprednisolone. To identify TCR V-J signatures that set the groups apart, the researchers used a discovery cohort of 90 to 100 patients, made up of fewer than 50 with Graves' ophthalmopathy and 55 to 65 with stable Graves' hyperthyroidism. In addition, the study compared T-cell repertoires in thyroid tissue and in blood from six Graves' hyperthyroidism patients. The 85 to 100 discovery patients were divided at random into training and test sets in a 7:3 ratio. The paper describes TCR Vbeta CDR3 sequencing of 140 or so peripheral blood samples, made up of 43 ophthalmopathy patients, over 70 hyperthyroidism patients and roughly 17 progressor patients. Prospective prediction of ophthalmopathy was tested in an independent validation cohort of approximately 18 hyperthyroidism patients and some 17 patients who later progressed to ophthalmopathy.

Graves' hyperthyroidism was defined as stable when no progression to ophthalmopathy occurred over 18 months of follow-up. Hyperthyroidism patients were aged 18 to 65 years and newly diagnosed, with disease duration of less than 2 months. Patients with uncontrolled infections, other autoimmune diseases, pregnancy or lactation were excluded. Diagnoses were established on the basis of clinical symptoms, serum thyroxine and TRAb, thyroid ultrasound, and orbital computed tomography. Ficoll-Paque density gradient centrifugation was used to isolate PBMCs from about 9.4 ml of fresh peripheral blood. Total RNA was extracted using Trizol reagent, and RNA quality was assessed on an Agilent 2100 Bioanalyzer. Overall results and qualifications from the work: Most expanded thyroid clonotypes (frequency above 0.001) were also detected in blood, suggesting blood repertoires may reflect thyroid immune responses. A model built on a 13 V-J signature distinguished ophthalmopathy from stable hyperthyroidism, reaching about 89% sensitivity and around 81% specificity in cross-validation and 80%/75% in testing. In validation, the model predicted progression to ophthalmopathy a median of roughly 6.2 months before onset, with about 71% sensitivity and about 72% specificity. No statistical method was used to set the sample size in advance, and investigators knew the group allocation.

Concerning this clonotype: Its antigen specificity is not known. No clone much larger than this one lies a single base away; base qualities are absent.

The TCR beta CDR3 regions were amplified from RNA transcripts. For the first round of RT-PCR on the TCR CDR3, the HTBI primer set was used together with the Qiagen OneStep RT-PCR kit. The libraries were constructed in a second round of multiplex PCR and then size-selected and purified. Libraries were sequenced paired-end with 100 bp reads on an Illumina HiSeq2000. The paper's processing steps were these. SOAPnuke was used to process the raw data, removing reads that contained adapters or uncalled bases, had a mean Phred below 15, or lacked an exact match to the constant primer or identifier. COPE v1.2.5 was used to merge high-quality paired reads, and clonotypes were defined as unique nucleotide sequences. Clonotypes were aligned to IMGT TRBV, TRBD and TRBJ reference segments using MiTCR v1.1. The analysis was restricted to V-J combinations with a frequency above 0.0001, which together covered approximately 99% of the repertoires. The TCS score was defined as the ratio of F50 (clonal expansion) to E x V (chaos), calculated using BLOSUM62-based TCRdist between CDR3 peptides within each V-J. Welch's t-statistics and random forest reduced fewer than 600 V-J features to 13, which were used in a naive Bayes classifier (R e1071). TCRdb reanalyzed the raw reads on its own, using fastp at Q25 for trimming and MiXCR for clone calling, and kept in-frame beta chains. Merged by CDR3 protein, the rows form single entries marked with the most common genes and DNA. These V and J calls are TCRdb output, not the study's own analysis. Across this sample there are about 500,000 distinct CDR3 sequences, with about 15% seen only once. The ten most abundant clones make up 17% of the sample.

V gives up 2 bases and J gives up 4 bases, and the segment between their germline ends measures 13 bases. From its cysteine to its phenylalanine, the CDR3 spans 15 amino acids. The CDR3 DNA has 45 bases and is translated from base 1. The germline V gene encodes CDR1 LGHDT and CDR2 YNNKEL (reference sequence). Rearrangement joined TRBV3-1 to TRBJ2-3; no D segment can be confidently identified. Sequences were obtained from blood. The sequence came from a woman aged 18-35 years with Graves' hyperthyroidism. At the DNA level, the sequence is TGTGCCAGCAGCCAAAACCTAGGACGACCAGATACGCAGTATTTT. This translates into CASSQNLGRPDTQYF.